Sequencing of this T cell receptor (beta chain) was carried out in a study of OX40 agonist ivuxolimab in advanced cancers. The CDR3 is made up of 14 amino acids. V gave up 5 bases and J gave up 0 bases, with 11 bases separating them. The V gene's germline CDR1 is SQVTM and CDR2 ANQGSEA. Profiling relied on immunoSEQ multiplex PCR, and the TCRdb table lists in-frame clones only, not all of them. The sample consists of tens of thousands of clones, around 90% of them appearing once. The sample here was CD4+ or CD8+ T cells sorted from blood, taken in a trial of the OX40 agonist ivuxolimab. This TCR was sampled from an adult with an advanced solid tumor such as melanoma, head and neck, liver or kidney cancer. This chain connects TRBV29-1 to TRBJ2-1; D remains ambiguous. The DNA for the CDR3 is TGCAGCGTTCTCGGTGAGAACTCCTACAATGAGCAGTTCTTC. The encoded protein is CSVLGENSYNEQFF.